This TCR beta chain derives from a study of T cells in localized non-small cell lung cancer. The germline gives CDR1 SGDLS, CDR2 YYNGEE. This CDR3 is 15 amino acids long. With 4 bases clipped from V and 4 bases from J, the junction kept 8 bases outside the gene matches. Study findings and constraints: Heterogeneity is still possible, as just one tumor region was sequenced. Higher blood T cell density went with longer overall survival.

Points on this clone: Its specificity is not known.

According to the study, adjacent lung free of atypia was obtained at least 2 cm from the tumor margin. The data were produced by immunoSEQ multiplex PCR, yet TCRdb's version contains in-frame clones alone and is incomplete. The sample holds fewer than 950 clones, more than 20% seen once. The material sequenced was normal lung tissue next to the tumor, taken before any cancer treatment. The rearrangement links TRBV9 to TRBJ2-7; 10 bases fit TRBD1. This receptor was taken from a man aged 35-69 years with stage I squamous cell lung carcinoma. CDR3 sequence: CASSPSTGGFYEQYF. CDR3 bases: TGTGCCAGCAGCCCATCGACAGGGGGCTTTTACGAGCAGTACTTC.